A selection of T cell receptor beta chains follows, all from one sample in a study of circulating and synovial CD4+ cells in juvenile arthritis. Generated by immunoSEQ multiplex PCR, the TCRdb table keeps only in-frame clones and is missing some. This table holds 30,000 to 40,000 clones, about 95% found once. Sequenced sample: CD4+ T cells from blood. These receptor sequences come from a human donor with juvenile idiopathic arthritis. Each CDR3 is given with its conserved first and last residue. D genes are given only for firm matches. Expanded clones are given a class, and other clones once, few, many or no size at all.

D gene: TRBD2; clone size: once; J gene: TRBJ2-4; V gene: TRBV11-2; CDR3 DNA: TGTGCCAGCAGCTCTCGGGGTAGCGGGGGGCTCATAGCCAAAAACATTCAGTACTTC; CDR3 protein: CASSSRGSGGLIAKNIQYF
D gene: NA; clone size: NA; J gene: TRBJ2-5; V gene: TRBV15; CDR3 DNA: TGTGCCACCAGCAGAGAACCTAGTCGGGAGACCCAGTACTTC; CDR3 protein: CATSREPSRETQYF
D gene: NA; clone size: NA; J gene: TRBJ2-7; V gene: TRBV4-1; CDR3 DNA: TGCGCCAGCAGCCATCAGGACAGCACCTACGAGCAGTACTTC; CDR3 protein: CASSHQDSTYEQYF
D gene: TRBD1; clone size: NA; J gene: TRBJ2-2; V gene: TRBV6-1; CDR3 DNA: TGTGCCAGCAGTCGGACAGGGGACAATGCCGGGGAGCTGTTTTTT; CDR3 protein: CASSRTGDNAGELFF
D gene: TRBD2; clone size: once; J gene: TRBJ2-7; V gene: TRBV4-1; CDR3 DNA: TGCGCCAGCAGCCCGAGCGGGGGGAAGACCTACGAGCAGTACTTC; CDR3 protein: CASSPSGGKTYEQYF
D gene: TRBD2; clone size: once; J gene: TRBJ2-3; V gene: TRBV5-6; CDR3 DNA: TGTGCCAGCAGCTTGGCGCTAGCGGGAGCAGATACGCAGTATTTT; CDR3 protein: CASSLALAGADTQYF
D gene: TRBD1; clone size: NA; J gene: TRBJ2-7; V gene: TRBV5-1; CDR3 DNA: TGCGCCAGCAGCTCCGGCAAGGGACAGGGGAGCTACGAGCAGTACTTC; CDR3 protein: CASSSGKGQGSYEQYF
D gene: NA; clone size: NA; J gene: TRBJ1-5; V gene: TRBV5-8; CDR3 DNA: TGTGCCAGCAGCTTGCAGGGCCGCATGGCATCCCCCCAGCATTTT; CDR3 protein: CASSLQGRMASPQHF
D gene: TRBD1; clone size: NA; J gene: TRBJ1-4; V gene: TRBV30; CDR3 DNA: TGTGCCTGGAGTGTACGGCGGGACAGGGCGGTAAAACTGTTTTTT; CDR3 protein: CAWSVRRDRAVKLFF
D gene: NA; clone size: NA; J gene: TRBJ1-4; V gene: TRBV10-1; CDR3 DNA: TGCGCCAGCAACATCGCAACTAATGAAAAACTGTTTTTT; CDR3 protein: CASNIATNEKLFF
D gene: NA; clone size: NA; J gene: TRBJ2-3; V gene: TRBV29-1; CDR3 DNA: TGCAGCGTTCGCCTAGCCGGGAACACAGATACGCAGTATTTT; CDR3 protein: CSVRLAGNTDTQYF
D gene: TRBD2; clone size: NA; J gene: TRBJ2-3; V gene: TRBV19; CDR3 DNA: TGTGCCAGTAGTATAACGACTAGCGCAGATACGCAGTATTTT; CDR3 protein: CASSITTSADTQYF
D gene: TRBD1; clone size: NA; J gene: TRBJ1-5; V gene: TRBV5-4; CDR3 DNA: TGTGCCAGCAGCTTGACCAGGGGGGAGCCCCAGCATTTT; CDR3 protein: CASSLTRGEPQHF
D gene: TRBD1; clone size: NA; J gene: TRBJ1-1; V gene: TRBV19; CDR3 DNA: TGTGCCAGTAGTTCCCAGGGGGCGGGTGAAGCTTTCTTT; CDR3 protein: CASSSQGAGEAFF
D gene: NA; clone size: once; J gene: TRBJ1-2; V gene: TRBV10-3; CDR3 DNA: TGTGCCATCAGTGGGCAGGATAACTATGGCTACACCTTC; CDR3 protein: CAISGQDNYGYTF
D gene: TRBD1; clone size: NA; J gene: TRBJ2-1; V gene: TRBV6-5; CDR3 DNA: TGTGCCAGCGCGCGGGACAGGTCGTACAATGAGCAGTTCTTC; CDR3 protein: CASARDRSYNEQFF
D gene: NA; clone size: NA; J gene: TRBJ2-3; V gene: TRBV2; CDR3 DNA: TGTGCCAGCAGGATGAGTGATACGCAGTATTTT; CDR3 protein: CASRMSDTQYF
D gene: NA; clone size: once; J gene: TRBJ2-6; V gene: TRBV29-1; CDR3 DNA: TGCAGCGCCTATACACTAGAGCGGTCTGGGGCCAACGTCCTGACTTTC; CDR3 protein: CSAYTLERSGANVLTF
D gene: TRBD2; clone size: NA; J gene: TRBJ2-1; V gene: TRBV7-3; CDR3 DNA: TGTGCCAGCAGCCCCAGCGGGGGGGCCGTCTACAATGAGCAGTTCTTC; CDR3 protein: CASSPSGGAVYNEQFF
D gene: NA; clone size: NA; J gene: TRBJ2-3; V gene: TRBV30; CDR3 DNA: TGTGCCTGGAGTGCGAGGGGGGGCCAAGATACGCAGTATTTT; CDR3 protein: CAWSARGGQDTQYF
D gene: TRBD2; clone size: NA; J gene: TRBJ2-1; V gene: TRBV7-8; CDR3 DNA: TGTGCCAGCAGCTTAGACGGGAGGGGGAATGAGCAGTTCTTC; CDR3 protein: CASSLDGRGNEQFF
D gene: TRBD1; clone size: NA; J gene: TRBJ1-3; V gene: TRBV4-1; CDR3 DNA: TGCGCCAGCGAACCCGGGACAGATAGTAACACCATATATTTT; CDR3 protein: CASEPGTDSNTIYF